This is a list of T cell receptor beta chains from one sample in a study of Siglec-9 on CD8 T cells in melanoma. This table comes from immunoSEQ multiplex PCR, and its TCRdb copy is limited to in-frame clones, with some not included. The sample holds 25,000 to 30,000 clones; roughly 80% are singletons and the top ten take nearly 6%. The specimen was Siglec-9- CD8+ T cells sorted from blood. Receptor source: a human donor in good health. CDR3s include the opening cysteine and the closing phenylalanine or tryptophan. The D gene is left open where the match is weak. Some rows mark clone size as missing; the rest say once, few, many or name a class of expanded clone.

cdr3_aa: CASSEEGVWSYGYTF; cdr3_nt: TGTGCCAGCAGTGAAGAGGGGGTTTGGAGCTATGGCTACACCTTC; clone_size: NA; j_call: TRBJ1-2; v_call: TRBV6-1; d_call: NA
cdr3_aa: CASSESGPTRPSYNEQFF; cdr3_nt: TGTGCCAGCAGTGAAAGCGGACCTACGAGGCCCTCCTACAATGAGCAGTTCTTC; clone_size: once; j_call: TRBJ2-1; v_call: TRBV6-1; d_call: NA
cdr3_aa: CASSQVISPGDTQYF; cdr3_nt: TGCGCCAGCAGCCAAGTGATATCCCCGGGAGATACGCAGTATTTT; clone_size: NA; j_call: TRBJ2-3; v_call: TRBV4-1; d_call: NA
cdr3_aa: CASSRGEAGELFF; cdr3_nt: TGTGCCAGCAGCCGAGGGGAAGCCGGGGAGCTGTTTTTT; clone_size: NA; j_call: TRBJ2-2; v_call: TRBV6-5; d_call: NA
cdr3_aa: CASSPGQEHYNEQFF; cdr3_nt: TGTGCCAGCAGCCCCGGACAGGAGCATTACAATGAGCAGTTCTTC; clone_size: NA; j_call: TRBJ2-1; v_call: TRBV5-6; d_call: TRBD1
cdr3_aa: CASIGSGNTIYF; cdr3_nt: TGTGCCAGCATCGGCTCCGGAAACACCATATATTTT; clone_size: NA; j_call: TRBJ1-3; v_call: TRBV27; d_call: NA
cdr3_aa: CASSESRGASGIGDEQFF; cdr3_nt: TGTGCCAGCAGTGAATCGAGGGGGGCTAGCGGGATAGGCGATGAGCAGTTCTTC; clone_size: NA; j_call: TRBJ2-1; v_call: TRBV2; d_call: TRBD2
cdr3_aa: CAQDSGQGNTGELFF; cdr3_nt: TGTGCCCAGGACTCGGGACAGGGAAACACCGGGGAGCTGTTTTTT; clone_size: once; j_call: TRBJ2-2; v_call: TRBV30; d_call: TRBD1
cdr3_aa: CASSPGTGHNYGYTF; cdr3_nt: TGTGCCAGCAGCCCCGGGACAGGGCATAACTATGGCTACACCTTC; clone_size: NA; j_call: TRBJ1-2; v_call: TRBV11-2; d_call: TRBD1
cdr3_aa: CASSYIQGEQYF; cdr3_nt: TGTGCCAGCAGTTACATACAGGGGGAGCAGTACTTC; clone_size: once; j_call: TRBJ2-7; v_call: TRBV6-5; d_call: TRBD1